What follows are 21 T cell receptor beta chains derived from one specimen sequenced in a study of T cell responses to AZD1222 COVID-19 vaccine. Measured with immunoSEQ multiplex PCR; TCRdb has only the in-frame clones, and not every one. This sample has just over 65,000 clones, with less than 90% found just once. This material consisted of peripheral blood, taken on day 0 of AZD1222 vaccination. Receptors originate from an adult in good health.

DNA of the CDR3: TGCAGCGTTGAATTGGTCGGCACTGAAGCTTTCTTT. Translated, it gives CSVELVGTEAFF. V gene TRBV29-1 combines with J gene TRBJ1-1; D call uncertain. The length of the CDR3 is 12 residues. Germline CDR1 reads SQVTM; CDR2 reads ANQGSEA. V lost 2 bases, J lost 4 bases, and 8 bases lay in between.

The chain employs TRBV18 and TRBJ1-3; possibly TRBD1 for D (5 bases). Trimming cost V 3 bases and J 2 bases, with 14 bases left between them. The CDR3 extends over 16 amino acids. Germline assignment: CDR1 KGHSH and CDR2 LQKENI. The DNA for the CDR3 is TGTGCCAGCTCACCCTCCGGGACTTCAACTGGAAACACCATATATTTT. Translation: CASSPSGTSTGNTIYF.

This clone was counted a single time. J is TRBJ2-7 and V is TRBV29-1, with D perhaps matching TRBD1 (6 bases). Trimming removed 5 bases from V and 6 bases from J, with 11 bases in between. This CDR3 is built from 11 residues. CDR1 SQVTM and CDR2 ANQGSEA come from the germline V gene. CDR3 sequence: CSVQTGREQYF. The CDR3 region has the DNA TGCAGCGTTCAAACAGGGCGCGAGCAGTACTTC.

This clone has more than one count but fewer than ten. V usage is TRBV10-3 and J usage is TRBJ1-5, with 7 bases lining up with TRBD1. Germline values: CDR1 ENHRY, CDR2 SYGVKD. J gave up 4 bases and V 0 bases, and 9 bases lay outside the gene matches. The CDR3 runs to 17 residues. As DNA, the CDR3 is TGTGCCATCAGTGAGTCCTCAGGGGGGCCGATAAATCAGCCCCAGCATTTT. Amino acid sequence: CAISESSGGPINQPQHF.

This clone has only a few counts. The chain couples TRBV5-1 to TRBJ2-7; 7 bases map to TRBD2. Looked up from germline, CDR1 is SGHRS and CDR2 is YFSETQ. Unmatched junction bases numbered 6, after V lost 0 bases and J lost 0 bases. CDR3 length equals 16 residues. The CDR3 sequence is CASSLDGAGYSYEQYF. CDR3 nucleotide sequence: TGCGCCAGCAGCTTGGATGGAGCGGGGTACTCCTACGAGCAGTACTTC. Complete variable domain (other parts from reference TRBV5-1 and TRBJ2-7): KAGVTQTPRYLIKTRGQQVTLSCSPISGHRSVSWYQQTPGQGLQFLFEYFSETQRNKGNFPGRFSGRQFSNSRSEMNVSTLELGDSALYLCASSLDGAGYSYEQYFGPGTRLTVT.

This chain connects TRBV7-2 to TRBJ2-5, with 8 nucleotides matching TRBD2. The V gene end was trimmed by 6 bases and the J gene end by 2 bases; junction bases not matched to a gene: 2. Germline loops: CDR1 SGHTA, CDR2 FQGNSA. The CDR3 extends over 13 amino acids. CDR3 residues: CASRPGGQETQYF. The CDR3 bases are TGTGCCAGCAGACCGGGGGGGCAAGAGACCCAGTACTTC.

CDR3 sequence: CAWSVDTQYF. The CDR3 DNA reads TGTGCCTGGAGTGTAGATACGCAGTATTTT. The chain uses TRBV30 and TRBJ2-3; D is ambiguous. The germline CDR1 and CDR2 sequences are GTSNPN and SVGIG (reference sequence). The germline V and J ends were trimmed by 0 bases and 5 bases, with 0 bases remaining between them. There are 10 residues in the CDR3. Full variable domain (missing parts from reference TRBV30 and TRBJ2-3): SQTIHQWPATLVQPVGSPLSLECTVEGTSNPNLYWYRQAAGRGLQLLFYSVGIGQISSEVPQNLSASRPQDRQFILSSKKLLLSDSGFYLCAWSVDTQYFGPGTRLTVL.

This chain links TRBV11-2 with TRBJ2-1; 9 bases align to TRBD2. CDR3 length: 16 residues. From germline, CDR1 is SGHAT and CDR2 FQNNGV. J was trimmed by 7 bases and V by 6 bases; bases with no gene match: 13. The DNA of the CDR3 is TGTGCCAGCAGGGAGAGGAGGCTAGCGGGAAATAATGAGCAGTTCTTC. It codes for CASRERRLAGNNEQFF.

The V and J genes are TRBV19 and TRBJ1-4; D ambiguous. V lost 3 bases to trimming and J lost 8 bases, with 10 bases between them. The CDR3 contains 13 residues. Germline V gene sequence: CDR1 LNHDA, CDR2 SQIVND (reference sequence). DNA for the CDR3: TGTGCCAGTAGTATGCCGACACTCGAAAAACTGTTTTTT. This codes for CASSMPTLEKLFF. Complete variable domain (other parts from reference TRBV19 and TRBJ1-4): DGGITQSPKYLFRKEGQNVTLSCEQNLNHDAMYWYRQDPGQGLRLIYYSQIVNDFQKGDIAEGYSVSREKKESFPLTVTSAQKNPTAFYLCASSMPTLEKLFFGSGTQLSVL.

Here the CDR3 reads CASSQVDSPLHF. DNA for the CDR3: TGTGCCAGCAGCCAAGTGGATTCACCCCTCCACTTT. The chain employs TRBV6-5 and TRBJ1-6; D not resolved. V dropped 6 bases and J dropped 8 bases, with 8 bases sitting between them. From germline, CDR1 is MNHEY and CDR2 SVGAGI. The CDR3 consists of 12 residues.

The chain uses TRBV5-1 and TRBJ1-2; unclear D gene. CDR1 and CDR2 (germline): SGHRS, YFSETQ. With 0 bases removed from V and 4 bases from J, the gap between germline ends came to 13 bases. This CDR3 has 15 residues. The CDR3 DNA reads as TGCGCCAGCAGCTTGGACTGGACCTCCATCTATGGCTACACCTTC. As protein: CASSLDWTSIYGYTF.

The CDR3 DNA reads as TGTGCCAGCAGCCGTTACCCCAATCAGCCCCAGCATTTT. This codes for CASSRYPNQPQHF. The chain carries TRBV27 and TRBJ1-5; no reliable D call. The CDR3 has 13 residues. Germline CDR1 and CDR2: MNHEY and SMNVEV (reference sequence). Trimming removed 6 bases at V and 3 bases at J, with 9 bases between.

The chain employs TRBV19 and TRBJ1-6; perhaps TRBD1 as D (6 bases). The CDR3 is made up of 12 amino acids. V was cut by 7 bases and J by 7 bases, with 8 bases left in between. Germline CDR1 reads LNHDA; CDR2 reads SQIVND (reference sequence). CDR3 nucleotide sequence: TGTGCCAGTACCCAGGGGAATTCACCCCTCCACTTT. It specifies CASTQGNSPLHF.

This clone was seen at least ten times. V usage is TRBV7-9 and J usage is TRBJ2-5; D unresolved. V was pared by 5 bases and J by 2 bases, with 12 bases between. From germline, CDR1 is SEHNR and CDR2 FQNEAQ (reference sequence). The CDR3 sequence is 14 residues long. CDR3 sequence (DNA): TGTGCCAGCAGCCTTCGAGGCAGTCAAGAGACCCAGTACTTC. Encoded protein: CASSLRGSQETQYF. Complete variable domain (other parts from reference TRBV7-9 and TRBJ2-5): DTGVSQNPRHKITKRGQNVTFRCDPISEHNRLYWYRQTLGQGPEFLTYFQNEAQLEKSRLLSDRFSAERPKGSFSTLEIQRTEQGDSAMYLCASSLRGSQETQYFGPGTRLLVL.

The gene calls are TRBV7-9 and TRBJ2-5, with no clear D. From germline, CDR1 is SEHNR and CDR2 FQNEAQ (reference sequence). The CDR3 runs 12 residues. V was cut by 2 bases and J by 4 bases, with 5 bases left in between. In nucleotides, the CDR3 is TGTGCCAGCAGCTTATTGGGAGAGACCCAGTACTTC. Translated: CASSLLGETQYF.

The rearrangement joins TRBV29-1 to TRBJ1-2; D ambiguous. This CDR3 is built from 13 residues. The V gene's germline CDR1 is SQVTM and CDR2 ANQGSEA. V was pared by 1 base and J by 5 bases, with 11 bases between. CDR3: CSVEVRSEYGYTF. The CDR3 DNA reads TGCAGCGTTGAAGTTCGGTCAGAGTATGGCTACACCTTC. The whole variable domain, filled in from reference TRBV29-1 and TRBJ1-2, reads SAVISQKPSRDICQRGTSLTIQCQVDSQVTMMFWYRQQPGQSLTLIATANQGSEATYESGFVIDKFPISRPNLTFSTLTVSNMSPEDSSIYLCSVEVRSEYGYTFGSGTRLTVV.

The rearrangement uses TRBV30 and TRBJ1-2, with 10 bases aligning to TRBD1. Losses at the gene ends were 2 bases for V and 8 bases for J; bases not matched to a gene: 11. From germline, CDR1 is GTSNPN and CDR2 SVGIG (reference sequence). This CDR3 region has 15 residues. CDR3 amino acids: CAWSRPGTGDNGYTF. CDR3 nucleotides: TGTGCCTGGAGTCGTCCCGGGACAGGGGACAACGGCTACACCTTC.

This chain connects TRBV6-5 to TRBJ2-7; maybe TRBD2 (5 bases). V lost 0 bases to trimming and J lost 3 bases, with 12 bases between them. Looked up from germline, CDR1 is MNHEY and CDR2 is SVGAGI. This CDR3 region has 15 residues. CDR3 sequence: CASSYSPTGDYEQYF. The CDR3 coding sequence is TGTGCCAGCAGTTACTCTCCGACCGGGGACTACGAGCAGTACTTC.

This chain joins TRBV4-1 and TRBJ1-2, with a possible D match to TRBD1 (5 bases). This CDR3 is built from 11 residues. CDR1 is MGHRA and CDR2 is YSYEKL in the germline V gene. Trimming stripped 1 base from V and 9 bases from J, with 6 bases between. The CDR3 is CASSQGGSYTF. In nucleotides, the CDR3 is TGCGCCAGCAGCCAAGGGGGGAGCTACACCTTC.

The V call is TRBV19, the J call TRBJ2-7; 8 bases map to TRBD2. Trimming took 6 bases from V and 5 from J; bases not matched to a gene: 12. This CDR3 has 15 amino acids. The germline V gene has CDR1 LNHDA and CDR2 SQIVND (reference sequence). The CDR3 protein is CASSGSPGGSHEQYF. DNA for the CDR3: TGTGCCAGTAGCGGTAGTCCGGGAGGGTCCCACGAGCAGTACTTC.

The rearrangement links TRBV24-1 to TRBJ2-5; D may match TRBD1 or TRBD2 (5 bases each). This CDR3 comprises 15 residues. Trimming took 7 bases from V and 3 from J, leaving 17 bases between them. Germline V lookup: CDR1 KGHDR, CDR2 SFDVKD. CDR3: CATSGDPGRKETQYF. CDR3 nucleotides: TGTGCCACCAGCGGGGACCCCGGACGTAAAGAGACCCAGTACTTC.